The subject of this entry is one T cell receptor beta chain. The antigen is not known. The sample originates from a study of T-cell memory formation after mild COVID-19. About the study: Clusters of TCRs were largely donor specific.

Study outcomes and limitations: From day 15 to 85, contracting clones were balanced between CD4 and CD8, whereas later expanders leaned toward CD4+. Contracting CD4+ clones sat mainly in CM and EM; CD8+ in EMRA. Clonal second-wave expansions that peaked on day 37 had unconfirmed SARS-CoV-2 specificity.

This CDR3 region has 14 residues. Germline CDR1 SGHTA, CDR2 FQGNSA. The V end lost 1 base, the J end lost 6 bases, and 9 bases lay between the germline ends. TCRdb passed the 5' RACE reads through MiXCR, listing each CDR3 protein once. Here the sample spans about 410,000 distinct CDR3 sequences, 18% being singletons. Material: PBMCs or a T cell subset sorted from them (not recorded which). The chain carries TRBV7-2 and TRBJ2-2; no firm D call. The sequence derives from a man younger than 30 who had mild COVID-19 (a few samples of this study predate the infection). Cell type and time point are not known. Here the CDR3 reads CASSLVAFSGELFF. In DNA, the CDR3 is TGTGCCAGCAGCTTAGTAGCCTTCTCCGGGGAGCTGTTTTTT.